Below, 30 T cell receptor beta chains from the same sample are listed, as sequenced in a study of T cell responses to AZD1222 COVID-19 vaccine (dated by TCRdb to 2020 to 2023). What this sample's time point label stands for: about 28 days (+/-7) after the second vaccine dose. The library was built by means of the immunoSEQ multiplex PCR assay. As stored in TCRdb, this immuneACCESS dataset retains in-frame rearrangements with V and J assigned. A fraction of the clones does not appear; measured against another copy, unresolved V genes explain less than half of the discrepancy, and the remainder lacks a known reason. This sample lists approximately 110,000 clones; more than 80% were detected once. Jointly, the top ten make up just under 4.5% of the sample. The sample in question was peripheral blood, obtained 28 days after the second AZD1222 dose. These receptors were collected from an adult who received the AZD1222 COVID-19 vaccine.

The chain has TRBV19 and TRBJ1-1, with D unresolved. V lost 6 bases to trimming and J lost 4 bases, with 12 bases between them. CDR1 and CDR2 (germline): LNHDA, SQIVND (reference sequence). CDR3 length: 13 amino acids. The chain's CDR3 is CASSRTGITEAFF. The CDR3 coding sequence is TGTGCCAGTAGCAGAACGGGGATCACTGAAGCTTTCTTT.

In nucleotides, the CDR3 is TGTGCCAGCAGCGCCGCTGGAGGAACCGGGGAGCTGTTTTTT. As protein: CASSAAGGTGELFF. The rearrangement uses TRBV5-4 and TRBJ2-2, with TRBD2 as a possible D gene (5 bases). CDR3 length: 14 amino acids. Trimming stripped 4 bases from V and 5 bases from J, with 12 bases between. The germline CDR1 and CDR2 sequences are SGHNT and YYREEE (reference sequence).

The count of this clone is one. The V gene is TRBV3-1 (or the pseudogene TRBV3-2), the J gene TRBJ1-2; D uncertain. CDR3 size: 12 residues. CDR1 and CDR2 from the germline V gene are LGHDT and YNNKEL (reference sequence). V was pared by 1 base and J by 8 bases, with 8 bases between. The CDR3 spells CASSQGIGGYTF. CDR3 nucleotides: TGTGCCAGCAGCCAAGGAATAGGGGGCTACACCTTC.

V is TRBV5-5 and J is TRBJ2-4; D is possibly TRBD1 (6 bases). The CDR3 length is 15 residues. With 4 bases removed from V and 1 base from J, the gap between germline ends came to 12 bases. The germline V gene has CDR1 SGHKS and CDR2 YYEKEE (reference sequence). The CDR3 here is CASSHWDNAKNIQYF. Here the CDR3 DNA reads TGTGCCAGCAGCCACTGGGACAACGCCAAAAACATTCAGTACTTC.

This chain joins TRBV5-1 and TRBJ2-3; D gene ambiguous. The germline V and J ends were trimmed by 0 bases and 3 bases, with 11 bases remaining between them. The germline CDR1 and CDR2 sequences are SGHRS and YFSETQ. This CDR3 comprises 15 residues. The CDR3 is CASSLVGIGTDTQYF. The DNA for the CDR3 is TGCGCCAGCAGCTTGGTTGGGATTGGAACAGATACGCAGTATTTT. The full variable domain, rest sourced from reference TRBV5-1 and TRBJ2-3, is KAGVTQTPRYLIKTRGQQVTLSCSPISGHRSVSWYQQTPGQGLQFLFEYFSETQRNKGNFPGRFSGRQFSNSRSEMNVSTLELGDSALYLCASSLVGIGTDTQYFGPGTRLTVL.

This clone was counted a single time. CDR3 region: CASGREPNEQYF. The CDR3 bases are TGTGCCAGTGGCAGGGAGCCCAACGAGCAGTACTTC. The V gene is TRBV5-8, the J gene TRBJ2-7; perhaps D is TRBD1 or TRBD2 (5 bases each). Trimming took 8 bases from V and 5 from J, leaving 14 bases between them. CDR3 size: 12 residues. The germline V gene has CDR1 SGHTS and CDR2 YDEGEE.

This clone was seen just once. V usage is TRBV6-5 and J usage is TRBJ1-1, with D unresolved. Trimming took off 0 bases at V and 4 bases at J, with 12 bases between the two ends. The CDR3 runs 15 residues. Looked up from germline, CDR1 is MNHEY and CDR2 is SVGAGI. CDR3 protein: CASSYSWRGATEAFF. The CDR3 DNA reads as TGTGCCAGCAGTTACTCGTGGCGGGGTGCCACTGAAGCTTTCTTT.

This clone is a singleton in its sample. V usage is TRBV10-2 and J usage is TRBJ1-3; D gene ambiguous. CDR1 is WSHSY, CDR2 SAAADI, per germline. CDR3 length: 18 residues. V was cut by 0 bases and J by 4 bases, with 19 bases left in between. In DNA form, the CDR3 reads TGCGCCAGCAGTGAGTCGGCCCCTATGTGGCCGGGAGGAAACACCATATATTTT. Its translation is CASSESAPMWPGGNTIYF.

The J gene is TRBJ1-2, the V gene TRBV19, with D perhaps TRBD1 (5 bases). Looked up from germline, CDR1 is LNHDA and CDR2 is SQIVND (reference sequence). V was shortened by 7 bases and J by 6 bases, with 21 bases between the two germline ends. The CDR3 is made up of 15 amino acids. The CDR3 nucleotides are TGTGCCAGTACCCAAGGAGGGCACGAGGGGAATGGCTACACCTTC. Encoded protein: CASTQGGHEGNGYTF.

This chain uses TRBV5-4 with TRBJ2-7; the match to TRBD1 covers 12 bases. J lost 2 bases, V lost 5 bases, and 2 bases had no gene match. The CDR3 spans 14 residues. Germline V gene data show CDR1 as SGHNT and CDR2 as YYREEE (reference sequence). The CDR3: CASRGDRGPYEQYF. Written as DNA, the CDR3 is TGTGCCAGCAGGGGGGACAGGGGGCCCTACGAGCAGTACTTC.

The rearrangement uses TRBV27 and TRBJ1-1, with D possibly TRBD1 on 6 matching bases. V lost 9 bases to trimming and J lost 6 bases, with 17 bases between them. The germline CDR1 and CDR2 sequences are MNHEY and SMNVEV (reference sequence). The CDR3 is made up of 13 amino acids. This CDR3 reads CARTAPQGSEAFF. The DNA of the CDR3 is TGTGCCAGGACGGCTCCACAGGGCTCTGAAGCTTTCTTT.

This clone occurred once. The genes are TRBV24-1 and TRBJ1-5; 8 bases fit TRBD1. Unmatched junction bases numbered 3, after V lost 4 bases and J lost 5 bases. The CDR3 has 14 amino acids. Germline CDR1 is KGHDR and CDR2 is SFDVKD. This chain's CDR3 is CATSDATGDQPQHF. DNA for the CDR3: TGTGCCACCAGTGACGCGACAGGGGATCAGCCCCAGCATTTT.

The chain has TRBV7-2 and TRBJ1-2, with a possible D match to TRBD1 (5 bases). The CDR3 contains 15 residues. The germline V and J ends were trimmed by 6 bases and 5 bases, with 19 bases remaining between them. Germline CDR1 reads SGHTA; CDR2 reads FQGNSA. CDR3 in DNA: TGTGCCAGCAGGCCTGCGGGGGGGTCATTATATGGCTACACCTTC. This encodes CASRPAGGSLYGYTF.

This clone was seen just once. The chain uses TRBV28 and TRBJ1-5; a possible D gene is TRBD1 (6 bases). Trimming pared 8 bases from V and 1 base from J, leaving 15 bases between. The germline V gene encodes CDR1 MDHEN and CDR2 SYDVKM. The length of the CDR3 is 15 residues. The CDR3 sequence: CASQGGGLSNQPQHF. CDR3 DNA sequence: TGTGCCAGCCAGGGCGGGGGGCTAAGCAATCAGCCCCAGCATTTT.

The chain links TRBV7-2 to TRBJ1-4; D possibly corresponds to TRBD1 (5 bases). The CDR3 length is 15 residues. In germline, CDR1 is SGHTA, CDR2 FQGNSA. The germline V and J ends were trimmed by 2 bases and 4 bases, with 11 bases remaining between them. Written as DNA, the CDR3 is TGTGCCAGCAGCTTATCCGGGACGGTTAATGAAAAACTGTTTTTT. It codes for CASSLSGTVNEKLFF.

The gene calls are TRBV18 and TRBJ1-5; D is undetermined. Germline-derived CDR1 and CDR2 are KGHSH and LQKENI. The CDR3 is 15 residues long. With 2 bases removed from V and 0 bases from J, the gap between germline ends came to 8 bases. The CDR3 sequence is CASSPSLTSNQPQHF. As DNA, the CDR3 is TGTGCCAGCTCACCAAGCTTAACTAGCAATCAGCCCCAGCATTTT. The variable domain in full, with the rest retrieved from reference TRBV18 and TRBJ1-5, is NAGVMQNPRHLVRRRGQEARLRCSPMKGHSHVYWYRQLPEEGLKFMVYLQKENIIDESGMPKERFSAEFPKEGPSILRIQQVVRGDSAAYFCASSPSLTSNQPQHFGDGTRLSIL.

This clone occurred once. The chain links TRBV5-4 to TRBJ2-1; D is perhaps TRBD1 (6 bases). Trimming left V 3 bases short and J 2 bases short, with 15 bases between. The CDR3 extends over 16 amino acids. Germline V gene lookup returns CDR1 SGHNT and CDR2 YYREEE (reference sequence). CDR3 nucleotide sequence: TGTGCCAGCAGCTCGGGCCTGGACAGAACCTACAATGAGCAGTTCTTC. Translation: CASSSGLDRTYNEQFF.

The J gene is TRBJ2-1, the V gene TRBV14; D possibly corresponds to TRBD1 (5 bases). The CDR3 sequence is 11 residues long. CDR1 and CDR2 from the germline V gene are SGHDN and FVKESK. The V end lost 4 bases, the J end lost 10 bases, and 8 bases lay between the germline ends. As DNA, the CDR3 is TGTGCCAGCAGCCTGGCAGGGGAGCAGTTCTTC. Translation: CASSLAGEQFF.

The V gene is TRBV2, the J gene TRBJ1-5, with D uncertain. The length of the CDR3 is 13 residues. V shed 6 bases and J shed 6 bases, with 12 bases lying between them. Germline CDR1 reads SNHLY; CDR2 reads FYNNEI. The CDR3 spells CASRRVEIQPQHF. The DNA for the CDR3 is TGTGCCAGCAGACGGGTGGAAATTCAGCCCCAGCATTTT.

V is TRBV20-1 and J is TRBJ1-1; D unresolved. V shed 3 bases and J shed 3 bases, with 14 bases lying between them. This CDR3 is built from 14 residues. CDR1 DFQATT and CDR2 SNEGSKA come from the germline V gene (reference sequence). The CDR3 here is CSASLVGWDTEAFF. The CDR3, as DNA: TGCAGTGCTAGTCTGGTAGGGTGGGACACTGAAGCTTTCTTT.

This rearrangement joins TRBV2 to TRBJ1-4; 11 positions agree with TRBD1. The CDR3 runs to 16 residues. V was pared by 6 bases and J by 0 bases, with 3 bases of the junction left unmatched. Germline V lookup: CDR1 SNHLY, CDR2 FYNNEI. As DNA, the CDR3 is TGTGCCAGCAGCCGGGACAGGGGGGCAACTAATGAAAAACTGTTTTTT. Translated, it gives CASSRDRGATNEKLFF. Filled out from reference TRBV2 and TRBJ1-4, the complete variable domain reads EPEVTQTPSHQVTQMGQEVILRCVPISNHLYFYWYRQILGQKVEFLVSFYNNEISEKSEIFDDQFSVERPDGSNFTLKIRSTKLEDSAMYFCASSRDRGATNEKLFFGSGTQLSVL.

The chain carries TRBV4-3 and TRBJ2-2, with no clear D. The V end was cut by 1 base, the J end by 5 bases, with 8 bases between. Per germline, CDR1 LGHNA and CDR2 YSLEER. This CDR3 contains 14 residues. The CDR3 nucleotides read TGCGCCAGCAGCCAAGTAGGCGGAACCGGGGAGCTGTTTTTT. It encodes CASSQVGGTGELFF.

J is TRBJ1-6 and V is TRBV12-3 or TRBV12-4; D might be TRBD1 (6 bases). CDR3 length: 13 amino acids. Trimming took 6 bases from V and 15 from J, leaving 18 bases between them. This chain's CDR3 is CASSPGDRRNLHF. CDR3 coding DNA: TGTGCCAGCAGCCCAGGGGACCGAAGGAACCTCCACTTT.

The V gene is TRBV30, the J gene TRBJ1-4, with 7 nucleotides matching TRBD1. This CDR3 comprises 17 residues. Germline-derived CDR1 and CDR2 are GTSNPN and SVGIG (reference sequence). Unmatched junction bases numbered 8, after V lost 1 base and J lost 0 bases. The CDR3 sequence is CAWSAQGGGATNEKLFF. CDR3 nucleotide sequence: TGTGCCTGGAGTGCCCAGGGGGGGGGTGCAACTAATGAAAAACTGTTTTTT.

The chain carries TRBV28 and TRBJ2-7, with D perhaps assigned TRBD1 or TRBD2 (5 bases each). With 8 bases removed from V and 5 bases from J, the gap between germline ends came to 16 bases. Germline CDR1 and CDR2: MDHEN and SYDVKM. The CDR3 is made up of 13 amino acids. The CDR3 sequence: CASFRGAQNEQYF. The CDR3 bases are TGTGCCAGCTTTAGAGGGGCGCAAAACGAGCAGTACTTC.

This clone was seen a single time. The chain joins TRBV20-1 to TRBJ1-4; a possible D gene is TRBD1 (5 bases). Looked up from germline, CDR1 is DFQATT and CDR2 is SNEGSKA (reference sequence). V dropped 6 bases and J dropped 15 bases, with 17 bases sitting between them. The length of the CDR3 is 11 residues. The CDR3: CSANTGRIMFF. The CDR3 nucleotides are TGCAGTGCCAACACGGGACGCATAATGTTTTTT.

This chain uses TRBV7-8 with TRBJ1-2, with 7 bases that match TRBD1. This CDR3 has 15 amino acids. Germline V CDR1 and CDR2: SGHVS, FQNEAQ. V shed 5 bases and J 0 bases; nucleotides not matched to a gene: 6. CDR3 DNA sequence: TGTGCCAGCAGCCAGAGGGACAGCGCTAACTATGGCTACACCTTC. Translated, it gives CASSQRDSANYGYTF.

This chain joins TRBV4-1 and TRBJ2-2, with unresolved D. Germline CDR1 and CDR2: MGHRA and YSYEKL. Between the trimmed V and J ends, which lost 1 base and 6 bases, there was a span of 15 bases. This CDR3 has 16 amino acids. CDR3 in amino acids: CASSQVSSLRPGELFF. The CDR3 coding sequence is TGCGCCAGCAGCCAAGTCTCGTCCTTACGGCCCGGGGAGCTGTTTTTT.

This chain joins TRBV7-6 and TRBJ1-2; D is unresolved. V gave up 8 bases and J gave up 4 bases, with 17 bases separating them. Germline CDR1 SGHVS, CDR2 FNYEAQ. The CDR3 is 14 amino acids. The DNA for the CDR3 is TGTGCCAGCGGGCCATCTGCGGTTTCCTATGGCTACACCTTC. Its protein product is CASGPSAVSYGYTF.

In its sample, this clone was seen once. CDR3 amino acids: CASSASTSGGRTDTQYF. The CDR3 coding sequence is TGTGCCAGCAGTGCGTCAACTAGCGGGGGCCGCACAGATACGCAGTATTTT. The chain employs TRBV25-1 and TRBJ2-3, with 11 bases identical to TRBD2. With V trimmed by 4 bases and J by 1 base, 7 bases remained unmatched. The CDR3 is 17 residues long. Germline values: CDR1 MGHDK, CDR2 SYGVNS.